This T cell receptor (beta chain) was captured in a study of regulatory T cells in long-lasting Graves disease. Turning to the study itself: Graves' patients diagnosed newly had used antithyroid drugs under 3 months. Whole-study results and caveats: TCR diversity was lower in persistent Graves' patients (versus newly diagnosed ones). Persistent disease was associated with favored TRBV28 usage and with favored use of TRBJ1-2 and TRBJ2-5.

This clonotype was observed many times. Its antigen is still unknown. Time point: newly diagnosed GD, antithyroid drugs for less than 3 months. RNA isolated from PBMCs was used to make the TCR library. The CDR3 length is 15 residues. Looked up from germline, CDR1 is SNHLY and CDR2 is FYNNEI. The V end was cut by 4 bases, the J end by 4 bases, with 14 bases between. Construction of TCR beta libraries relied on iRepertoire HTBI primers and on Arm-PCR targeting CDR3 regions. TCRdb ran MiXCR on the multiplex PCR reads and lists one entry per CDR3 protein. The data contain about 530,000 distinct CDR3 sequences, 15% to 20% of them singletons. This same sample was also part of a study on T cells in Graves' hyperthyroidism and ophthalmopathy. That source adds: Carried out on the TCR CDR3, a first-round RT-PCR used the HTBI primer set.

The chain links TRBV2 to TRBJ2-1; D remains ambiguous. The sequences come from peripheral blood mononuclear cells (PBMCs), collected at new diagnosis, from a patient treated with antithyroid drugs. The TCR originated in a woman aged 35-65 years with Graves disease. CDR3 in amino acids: CASSGTRTPYNEQFF. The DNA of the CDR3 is TGTGCCAGCAGTGGAACAAGGACGCCGTACAATGAGCAGTTCTTC.